This T cell receptor beta chain was profiled in a study of T cells in Graves' hyperthyroidism and ophthalmopathy (dated by TCRdb to the late 2010s). As for the study more broadly: Peripheral blood was collected at initial diagnosis, before any treatment. TCR Vbeta CDR3 sequencing of 130 to 150 peripheral blood samples (over 40 ophthalmopathy, 70 to 85 hyperthyroidism and roughly 17 progressor patients) is reported in the paper. TCR V-J signatures able to tell the groups apart were searched for in a discovery cohort of approximately 95 patients, of whom roughly 42 had Graves' ophthalmopathy and roughly 59 had stable Graves' hyperthyroidism. The 75 to 100 discovery patients were randomly divided into training and test sets at a 7:3 ratio. Thyroid tissue and blood T-cell repertoires from several Graves' hyperthyroidism patients were also compared in the study. Prospective prediction of ophthalmopathy was tested in an independent validation cohort consisting of some 18 hyperthyroidism patients and approximately 16 patients who later progressed to ophthalmopathy. After blood sampling, hyperthyroidism patients were treated with methimazole at a starting dose of 30 mg daily, and ophthalmopathy patients were treated with high-dose intravenous methylprednisolone. The paper's findings and limits, for the study overall: Ophthalmopathy was separated from stable hyperthyroidism by a 13 V-J signature model, with over 85% sensitivity and about 84% specificity obtained in cross-validation and 80%/75% obtained in testing. During validation, the model predicted progression to ophthalmopathy a median of around 6 months ahead of onset, with 60% to 71% sensitivity and 72% to 80% specificity. Most expanded thyroid clonotypes (frequency above 0.001) were also detected in blood, suggesting blood repertoires may reflect thyroid immune responses. No statistical method was used to set the sample size in advance, and investigators knew the group allocation.

Amplification of TCR beta CDR3 regions was carried out from RNA transcripts. The first round of RT-PCR for the TCR CDR3 was performed with the HTBI primer set and the Qiagen OneStep RT-PCR kit. The libraries were constructed in a second round of multiplex PCR and then size-selected and purified. Libraries were sequenced paired-end with 100 bp reads on an Illumina HiSeq2000. Under the source paper's analysis protocol: SOAPnuke was used to process the raw data, removing reads that contained adapters or uncalled bases, had a mean Phred below 15, or lacked an exact match to the constant primer or identifier. COPE v1.2.5 was used to merge high-quality paired reads, and clonotypes were defined as unique nucleotide sequences. Clonotypes were aligned to IMGT TRBV, TRBD and TRBJ reference segments using MiTCR v1.1. Only V-J combinations with frequency above 0.0001, covering about 99% of repertoires, were analysed. A TCS score was defined as the ratio between F50 (clonal expansion) and ExV (chaos), using BLOSUM62-based TCRdist between CDR3 peptides within each V-J. Welch's t-statistics and random forest reduced around 550 V-J features to roughly 13, which were used in a naive Bayes classifier (R e1071). TCRdb reprocessing: public reads trimmed at Q25 with fastp, clones called with MiXCR, in-frame beta chains kept. Under each unique CDR3 protein, matching rows form one entry showing the most common genes and DNA. The V and J calls were determined by TCRdb, not by the authors. This sample is represented by more than 350,000 distinct CDR3 sequences; under 15% of them were singletons. Of the sample, less than 35% falls within the top ten clones.

Stable Graves' hyperthyroidism was defined as no progression to ophthalmopathy during 18 months of follow-up. Hyperthyroidism patients were aged 18 to 65 years and newly diagnosed, with disease duration of less than 2 months. The study excluded patients with uncontrolled infections, other autoimmune diseases, pregnancy or lactation. Diagnoses relied on clinical symptoms, serum thyroxine and TRAb, thyroid ultrasound and orbital computed tomography. Ficoll-Paque density gradient centrifugation was used to isolate PBMCs from around 10 ml of fresh peripheral blood. Total RNA was extracted with Trizol reagent, and quality was checked on an Agilent 2100 Bioanalyzer. V is trimmed back by 8 bases and J by 7 bases, and the junction contains 2 bases that no gene match accounts for. For CDR1 and CDR2, the germline V gene lists SNHLY and FYNNEI. From the cysteine through the phenylalanine, the CDR3 covers 12 amino acids. Kept here is only the CDR3 DNA, which spans 36 bases and is read in frame from base 1.

The sample holds many counts of this clonotype. The clone's antigen remains unknown. No clone much larger than this one lies a single base away; base qualities are absent. The clonotype originates from a woman in her 30s with Graves' hyperthyroidism. Input material: blood. The rearrangement combines TRBV2 with TRBJ2-7, with 13 central nucleotides matching TRBD2. CDR3 loop: CASGLAGDEQYF. The DNA sequence is as follows: TGTGCCAGCGGACTAGCGGGAGATGAGCAGTACTTC.